Listed below are T cell receptor beta chains from one sample, sequenced in a study of beta chain features in type 1 diabetes. The table came from immunoSEQ multiplex PCR; TCRdb's copy has only in-frame clones and leaves some out. This sample has about 340,000 clones; about a tenth occur once, and the top ten carry roughly 1%. Sequenced: central memory CD4+ T cells from blood. The receptors originated from a man younger than 45 with type 1 diabetes. Each CDR3 is given with its conserved first and last residue. A D gene is named only where the DNA matches it firmly. Rows give clone size only sometimes, using once, few, many, or a class for an expanded clone.

cdr3_nt,cdr3_aa,j_call,v_call,d_call,clone_size
TGTGCCAGCAGCAACATAGTAGGGAGCAATCAGCCCCAGCATTTT,CASSNIVGSNQPQHF,TRBJ1-5,TRBV6-1,NA,few
TGTGCCAGCAGCCGAGACAGGGTCTACGAGCAGTACTTC,CASSRDRVYEQYF,TRBJ2-7,TRBV4-2,TRBD1,NA
TGTGCCAGCAGGCTAAACAGGGTAAGCAATCAGCCCCAGCATTTT,CASRLNRVSNQPQHF,TRBJ1-5,TRBV27,NA,few
TGTGCCAGCAGCCGCAGGGAACCCGGAGATACGCAGTATTTT,CASSRREPGDTQYF,TRBJ2-3,TRBV7-9,NA,NA
TGTGCCAGCAGCCCCCGCCAGGACTCCTACGAGCAGTACTTC,CASSPRQDSYEQYF,TRBJ2-7,TRBV14,NA,NA
TGCGCCAGCAGCCAAGATGGGGGGACAAGGACTCCGAACACCGGGGAGCTGTTTTTT,CASSQDGGTRTPNTGELFF,TRBJ2-2,TRBV4-1,NA,NA
TGTGCCAGCAGTGCACTCGGAAACATTCAGTACTTC,CASSALGNIQYF,TRBJ2-4,TRBV27,NA,few
TGTGCCAGTACCGAGACAGGTCGGCGCAATCAGCCCCAGCATTTT,CASTETGRRNQPQHF,TRBJ1-5,TRBV19,NA,NA
TGTGCCAGCAGCTTGGAAGGGACAGGACGGGAGCAGTACTTC,CASSLEGTGREQYF,TRBJ2-7,TRBV5-6,TRBD1,NA
TGTGCCAGCTCACCCCCGGGAGAAGACCAAGAGACCCAGTACTTC,CASSPPGEDQETQYF,TRBJ2-5,TRBV18,NA,NA
TGTGCCAGCAGCTTGGCCGTTGGGTTTGGCGGGGAGCTGTTTTTT,CASSLAVGFGGELFF,TRBJ2-2,TRBV5-4,NA,few
TGTGCCTGGAGCCAGACAGGGAAAGCTTTCTTT,CAWSQTGKAFF,TRBJ1-1,TRBV30,TRBD1,few
TGTGCCAGCAGTACCCGGCCCTGGGACGGGGAGACCCAGTACTTC,CASSTRPWDGETQYF,TRBJ2-5,TRBV27,NA,few
TGCAGTGCTAGATTTGGATCACCCCTCCACTTT,CSARFGSPLHF,TRBJ1-6,TRBV20-1,NA,NA
TGCGCCAGCAGTCCTCGGACAGGGGCCTACAATGAGCAGTTCTTC,CASSPRTGAYNEQFF,TRBJ2-1,TRBV10-1,TRBD1,NA
TGTGCCAGCAGCTTCGATTGGCCTGATACGCAGTATTTT,CASSFDWPDTQYF,TRBJ2-3,TRBV7-2,NA,few
TGTGCCAGCAGCCCGCTCCCTCTTGGGTCGGGGCACTCCTACGAGCAGTACTTC,CASSPLPLGSGHSYEQYF,TRBJ2-7,TRBV7-6,NA,NA
TGTGCCAGCAGTATAACTCAAGGGGGCTCTGAAGCTTTCTTT,CASSITQGGSEAFF,TRBJ1-1,TRBV28,TRBD1,NA
TGTGCCAGCACCGGGACAGACCAATACGAGCAGTACTTC,CASTGTDQYEQYF,TRBJ2-7,TRBV28,TRBD1,few
TGTGCCAGCAGCGTAGGGGAAGGTTATGACACCGGGGAGCTGTTTTTT,CASSVGEGYDTGELFF,TRBJ2-2,TRBV9,NA,NA
TGTGCCAGCTCACCAAAAAGCACAGGGGGCGATTCACCCCTCCACTTT,CASSPKSTGGDSPLHF,TRBJ1-6,TRBV18,TRBD1,few
TGTGCCAGCTCACCCGGACAGGGGGCGGCAACTGAAGCTTTCTTT,CASSPGQGAATEAFF,TRBJ1-1,TRBV18,TRBD1,NA
TGTGCCAGCAGCCCAAGGCTCGAGGGGAGTGGCTACACCTTC,CASSPRLEGSGYTF,TRBJ1-2,TRBV7-9,NA,NA
TGTGCCAGCAGCTTCTCCCCAATGGAGGAGCAGTACTTC,CASSFSPMEEQYF,TRBJ2-7,TRBV7-4,NA,NA
TGCGCCAGCAGCCAACCTTTCCACGGACCCTACAATGAGCAGTTCTTC,CASSQPFHGPYNEQFF,TRBJ2-1,TRBV4-3,NA,few
TGCAGCGTTGAGGGGCCGGGACAGGGGGCTCAGACCCAGTACTTC,CSVEGPGQGAQTQYF,TRBJ2-5,TRBV29-1,TRBD1,few
TGTGCCAGCTCACCTCGTAGGAATCAAGAGACCCAGTACTTC,CASSPRRNQETQYF,TRBJ2-5,TRBV18,NA,few
TGTGCCAGCAGTTTAGAGGGTGGCTACACCTTC,CASSLEGGYTF,TRBJ1-2,TRBV28,NA,NA
TGTGCCAGCAGCTTCCGGACAGGGAGCTACGAGCAGTACTTC,CASSFRTGSYEQYF,TRBJ2-7,TRBV7-9,TRBD1,NA
TGTGCCAGCAGCTTAGGTCGTGAAGGACCGGGGCAGTACTTC,CASSLGREGPGQYF,TRBJ2-5,TRBV7-2,NA,few
TGTGCCAGCAGTGAACAAGGAGGCGACGGCGGCTACACCTTC,CASSEQGGDGGYTF,TRBJ1-2,TRBV2,NA,once
TGCAGCGTTGCCGGGACAGCCTACAATGAGCAGTTCTTC,CSVAGTAYNEQFF,TRBJ2-1,TRBV29-1,TRBD1,NA
TGTGCCAGCAGTGACGCCGGGGGCGCCTGGAACGAGCAGTACTTC,CASSDAGGAWNEQYF,TRBJ2-7,TRBV2,NA,few
TGTGCCAGCAGCTTCGCCCGCACTGAAGCTTTCTTT,CASSFARTEAFF,TRBJ1-1,TRBV7-2,NA,many
TGTGCCAGCAGCCGAAACATTATCACCGGGGAGCTGTTTTTT,CASSRNIITGELFF,TRBJ2-2,TRBV5-6,NA,NA
TGTGCCAGCAGAACGACAGGGGGGTCGCAGTATTTT,CASRTTGGSQYF,TRBJ2-3,TRBV7-6,TRBD1,few
TGTGCCAGCAGTGGAGGGGGACTAGGTGACGAGCAGTACTTC,CASSGGGLGDEQYF,TRBJ2-7,TRBV6-1,TRBD2,NA
TGTGCCTGGAGTGTAGGGGAGGGCTACTATGGCTACACCTTC,CAWSVGEGYYGYTF,TRBJ1-2,TRBV30,NA,few
TGTGCCAGCTCACCACTGCTAGCGGCGCAGTATTTT,CASSPLLAAQYF,TRBJ2-3,TRBV18,TRBD2,few
TGTGCCTGGCACAGGGGACAAACCTACAATGAGCAGTTCTTC,CAWHRGQTYNEQFF,TRBJ2-1,TRBV30,TRBD1,few
TGCAGCGTTGACACTGGGGGCCAAGAGACCCAGTACTTC,CSVDTGGQETQYF,TRBJ2-5,TRBV29-1,NA,many
TGTGCCAGCAGCTTAGCACAGGGTCGGACAGATACGCAGTATTTT,CASSLAQGRTDTQYF,TRBJ2-3,TRBV7-6,NA,NA
TGTGCCAGCAGCTTAGGCAGGAAGGCCTACAATGAGCAGTTCTTC,CASSLGRKAYNEQFF,TRBJ2-1,TRBV5-6,NA,few
TGTGCCACTACCGGGACAGCCAGAGATCAGCCCCAGCATTTT,CATTGTARDQPQHF,TRBJ1-5,TRBV19,TRBD1,few
TGTGCCAGCAATATGGGTTCACCCCTCCACTTT,CASNMGSPLHF,TRBJ1-6,TRBV6-6,NA,NA
TGTGCCAGCAGGGTCGGGACAGATACGCAGTATTTT,CASRVGTDTQYF,TRBJ2-3,TRBV21-1,NA,NA
TGTGCCAGCAGCCTTGGGACGGCGATGAACACTGAAGCTTTCTTT,CASSLGTAMNTEAFF,TRBJ1-1,TRBV7-2,NA,few
TGTGCCAGCAGCCCCACGGGGGGAGATACGCAGTATTTT,CASSPTGGDTQYF,TRBJ2-3,TRBV7-6,TRBD2,few
TGTGCCAGCAGCTCCGGCCTGGTGGCCCAGTACTTC,CASSSGLVAQYF,TRBJ2-5,TRBV11-2,NA,few
TGTGCCAGCAGTTTTAGGGCAGGGGGCCTTGGCTACACCTTC,CASSFRAGGLGYTF,TRBJ1-2,TRBV27,TRBD1,NA
TGTGCCAGCAGTCCGGACAGGGTACTTTCTAACTATGGCTACACCTTC,CASSPDRVLSNYGYTF,TRBJ1-2,TRBV2,TRBD1,few
TGTGCCAGCAGACAGGGGGTATACAATGAGCAGTTCTTC,CASRQGVYNEQFF,TRBJ2-1,TRBV27,TRBD1,few
TGTGCCAGCAGCTTTACAGGGGGCGCTGGAAACTATGGCTACACCTTC,CASSFTGGAGNYGYTF,TRBJ1-2,TRBV7-8,TRBD1,NA
TGTGCCAGCAGCCCGACTAGGGGCTCAAACAATGAGCAGTTCTTC,CASSPTRGSNNEQFF,TRBJ2-1,TRBV7-2,NA,few
TGTGCCAGCAGCTTAAAAACGGGTGCTAATGAAAAACTGTTTTTT,CASSLKTGANEKLFF,TRBJ1-4,TRBV7-2,NA,few
TGTGCCAGCAGCCCCTCAGGAGCCTTCCAGTACTTC,CASSPSGAFQYF,TRBJ2-7,TRBV7-2,NA,NA
TGTGCCTGGGAAGTAGCGGGACTCCCAGGGAATCAGCCCCAGCATTTT,CAWEVAGLPGNQPQHF,TRBJ1-5,TRBV30,NA,NA
TGTGCCAGCAGCCTGAGACATAATGAGCAGTTCTTC,CASSLRHNEQFF,TRBJ2-1,TRBV7-8,NA,NA
TGTGCCAGCAGCGTAGTCGTAGCGGGGAACACAGATACGCAGTATTTT,CASSVVVAGNTDTQYF,TRBJ2-3,TRBV9,TRBD2,few
TGTGCCAGCAGTTTAGTAAATCGAATCGGGAATACGCAGTATTTT,CASSLVNRIGNTQYF,TRBJ2-3,TRBV27,NA,few